The following is a TCR beta chain sequence with its context. This receptor's antigen is unknown. Base-call qualities are not available, and no considerably larger clone is one nucleotide away. The immunoSEQ Assay, a bias-controlled multiplex PCR, was used to amplify TCRbeta CDR3 regions from genomic DNA. The source study handled its data this way. Nucleated cell counts per sample were estimated from amplification of reference gene primers within the assay. To quantify the absolute abundance of each unique TCRbeta CDR3 rearrangement, sequence reads were collapsed and filtered. For each sample, productive Simpson clonality was calculated by taking the square root of Simpson's diversity index across productive rearrangements. TCRdb carries this immuneACCESS record with in-frame sequences only. Its versions omit some clonotypes, under half of them owing to an unresolved V gene in the studies checked, with the rest unexplained. V and J calls plus clone size are reproduced from that table; the DNA served to infer D and trimming. For this sample there are under 350,000 clones; 65% to 90% appear just once. About an eighth of the sample is held by the ten biggest clonotypes.

The collaborating institutions used their own protocols to collect whole blood in K2EDTA tubes. For TCRbeta analysis, collaborators shipped samples as frozen whole blood, isolated PBMCs, or DNA extracted from either of those sample types. From the cysteine up to the phenylalanine, the CDR3 has a length of 14 residues. CDR3 DNA is the only sequence kept; it has 42 bases, read in frame from the first base. As encoded in the germline V gene, CDR1 is SGHRS while CDR2 is YFSETQ. V was cut back by 5 bases and J by 5 bases, leaving a gap of 16 bases between them. This sample is drawn from a study of blood T cell repertoires in COVID-19 (dated by TCRdb to 2020 to 2021). Background for the entire study: Samples covering the acute and convalescent phases of COVID-19 were provided by collaborators in the United States, Italy and Spain. The prospective study material was composed of cDNA or gDNA derived from T cells, B-cell-depleted T cells, or PBMCs. The dataset comprised deeply sampled blood TCRbeta repertoires from subjects exposed to, actively infected with, or recovered from COVID-19. The repertoires were made available in a free public database intended to serve as a resource for research on the immune response to SARS-CoV-2. Samples came from the ongoing ImmuneRACE study (first 160 participants) plus 1,254 subjects from 6 global collaborators. The sample metadata nearly always contained a de-identified subject ID, COVID-19 status, age in years and sex. Where available, HLA class I and class II types were taken from metadata supplied by the sample provider and were not determined by assay-based typing.

Overall study results and their limits: Clinical and demographic metadata were provided uncurated, with the amount varying by source and participant.

Specimen: peripheral blood. The rearrangement combines TRBV5-1 with TRBJ2-5, and perhaps TRBD1 as D gene, on 7 matching bases. The clonotype originates from a human donor in a cohort sampled during active COVID-19. The sequenced DNA is TGCGCCAGCAGTAGGAGGGGGCGAAGCGAGACCCAGTACTTC. The encoded protein is CASSRRGRSETQYF. Outside the CDR3, residues come from the reference TRBV5-1 and TRBJ2-5 proteins, so the full variable domain is: KAGVTQTPRYLIKTRGQQVTLSCSPISGHRSVSWYQQTPGQGLQFLFEYFSETQRNKGNFPGRFSGRQFSNSRSEMNVSTLELGDSALYLCASSRRGRSETQYFGPGTRLLVL.